The 15 T cell receptor beta chains reported below all come from one sample, sequenced in a study of cytomegalovirus exposure and HLA in healthy donors (TCRdb year 2017). Library generation was performed with the immunoSEQ multiplex PCR assay. For the multiplex PCR, a mixture combining 60 forward primers for TCR Vbeta segments and 13 reverse primers for TCR Jbeta segments was used. TCRdb mirrors the immuneACCESS table, restricted to in-frame sequences. Some clones are absent from its copies; in checked studies, under half trace to an unresolved V gene, and the reason for the others is unknown. Here the sample has some 200,000 clones; 75% to 90% occur a single time. Roughly 0.75% of the sample is in the top ten clones. The sequencing sample was made of PBMCs. These receptors were collected from a woman between 18 and 30 years old in good health and CMV-seronegative.

The chain recombines TRBV6-5 with TRBJ1-6; D perhaps matches TRBD1 (6 bases). The germline CDR1 and CDR2 sequences are MNHEY and SVGAGI. The CDR3 totals 14 residues. Trimming removed 2 bases at V and 7 bases at J, with 9 bases between. CDR3 protein: CASSYDRMNSPLHF. DNA for the CDR3: TGTGCCAGCAGTTACGACAGGATGAATTCACCCCTCCACTTT.

The chain recombines TRBV7-7 with TRBJ2-2; tentative D call: TRBD2 (6 bases). The CDR3 length is 14 residues. Deletions cut 9 bases from V and 7 bases from J, with 18 bases between. Germline V lookup: CDR1 SSHAT, CDR2 FNYEAQ (reference sequence). Here the CDR3 DNA reads TGTGCCAGTACGGGGGAGAGGGGCGGCGGGGAGCTGTTTTTT. Encoded protein: CASTGERGGGELFF.

The chain joins TRBV27 to TRBJ2-5; 7 positions match TRBD1. This CDR3 region has 13 residues. Germline V gives CDR1 MNHEY, CDR2 SMNVEV (reference sequence). Unmatched junction bases numbered 2, after V lost 6 bases and J lost 1 base. In DNA form, the CDR3 reads TGTGCCAGCAGAAGGACAGGCCAAGAGACCCAGTACTTC. Translated: CASRRTGQETQYF.

The gene calls are TRBV6-4 and TRBJ2-3, with 9 positions matching TRBD1. The germline CDR1 and CDR2 sequences are MRHNA and SNTAGT. The trim removed 7 bases at V and 4 bases at J, leaving 6 bases unmatched. CDR3 length equals 14 residues. The CDR3: CASKRGQGADTQYF. The CDR3 DNA is TGTGCCAGCAAGAGGGGACAGGGCGCAGATACGCAGTATTTT.

This clone was picked up a small number of times. The gene calls are TRBV5-1 and TRBJ1-4, with 7 bases lining up with TRBD1. J gave up 3 bases and V 2 bases, and 1 base lay outside the gene matches. CDR3 length equals 14 residues. Germline assignment: CDR1 SGHRS and CDR2 YFSETQ. The CDR3 DNA sequence: TGCGCCAGCAGCTTTGGGACAGCTAATGAAAAACTGTTTTTT. It translates to CASSFGTANEKLFF.

Comments on this clone: Germline is not matched at one junction end, which may reflect a read error. This chain links TRBV15 with TRBJ1-1, with 8 bases aligning to TRBD1. The length of the CDR3 is 14 residues. Germline-derived CDR1 and CDR2 are LNHNV and YYDKDF (reference sequence). CDR3 bases: TGTGCCACCAGCAGAGCTGGAAAGGACAGGGCCAATATCTTT. Amino acid sequence: CATSRAGKDRANIF.

This clone was detected once. V is TRBV19 and J is TRBJ2-1; 10 bases are a match to TRBD2. The CDR3 consists of 16 residues. Trimming took 9 bases from V and 7 from J; bases not matched to a gene: 15. In germline, CDR1 is LNHDA, CDR2 SQIVND (reference sequence). CDR3 amino acids: CASQPSIAGGRNEQFF. In DNA, the CDR3 is TGTGCCAGCCAACCCTCAATAGCGGGAGGTCGTAATGAGCAGTTCTTC.

The chain combines TRBV19 with TRBJ1-1; D is perhaps TRBD1 (6 bases). V lost 3 bases, J lost 4 bases, and 12 bases lay in between. Germline V lookup: CDR1 LNHDA, CDR2 SQIVND (reference sequence). This CDR3 has 14 amino acids. The CDR3 region is CASSIPGASTEAFF. CDR3 nucleotides: TGTGCCAGTAGTATCCCAGGGGCGAGCACTGAAGCTTTCTTT. The full variable domain, with the rest looked up from reference TRBV19 and TRBJ1-1, is DGGITQSPKYLFRKEGQNVTLSCEQNLNHDAMYWYRQDPGQGLRLIYYSQIVNDFQKGDIAEGYSVSREKKESFPLTVTSAQKNPTAFYLCASSIPGASTEAFFGQGTRLTVV.

This clone was seen a single time. The chain is built from TRBV19 and TRBJ1-1; TRBD1 matches at 9 bases. V lost 3 bases to trimming and J lost 1 base; unmatched junction nucleotides: 9. Germline V gives CDR1 LNHDA, CDR2 SQIVND (reference sequence). The CDR3 is made up of 17 amino acids. CDR3 DNA: TGTGCCAGTAGTATTACGGACAGGGGACGGGCGAACACTGAAGCTTTCTTT. Translating it yields CASSITDRGRANTEAFF.

To note about this clone: This sample includes further DNA sequences coding for the same CDR3. The J gene is TRBJ2-7, the V gene TRBV14; D is uncertain. V gave up 1 base and J gave up 1 base, with 2 bases separating them. CDR1 and CDR2 (germline): SGHDN, FVKESK. The CDR3 covers 12 residues. The CDR3 DNA reads as TGTGCCAGCAGCCAAGCTTCCTACGAGCAGTACTTC. Amino acids: CASSQASYEQYF.

This chain uses TRBV27 with TRBJ2-1; D possibly corresponds to TRBD1 (5 bases). CDR3 size: 17 residues. CDR1 is MNHEY and CDR2 is SMNVEV in the germline V gene (reference sequence). The V and J ends lost 7 bases and 0 bases respectively, with 19 bases between them. CDR3 sequence (DNA): TGTGCCAGCAAACAAGGGGCCGAGACAGTCTCCTACAATGAGCAGTTCTTC. It codes for CASKQGAETVSYNEQFF.

The chain has TRBV25-1 and TRBJ1-2; no firm D call. V was shortened by 3 bases and J by 4 bases, with 3 bases between the two germline ends. Germline V gene lookup returns CDR1 MGHDK and CDR2 SYGVNS. The CDR3 loop spans 11 amino acids. The CDR3 bases are TGTGCCAGCAGTGACGGCTATGGCTACACCTTC. This codes for CASSDGYGYTF.

Turning to this clone: One end of the junction is discordant with germline, which a read error may explain. V gene TRBV6-5 combines with J gene TRBJ2-1, with D possibly TRBD2 on 6 matching bases. The CDR3 has 15 residues. CDR1 and CDR2 (germline): MNHEY, SVGAGI. The CDR3 loop is CASSYAGNSHNEQFF. The CDR3 nucleotides read TGTGCCAGCAGTTACGCGGGGAACTCCCACAATGAGCAGTTCTTC.

This clone was seen only once. The CDR3 DNA is TGTGCCAGTTCACAGGGGAGGAAAGGCTCTAAGGCAGATACGCAGTATTTT. Amino acids: CASSQGRKGSKADTQYF. The V gene is TRBV28, the J gene TRBJ2-3, with D possibly matching TRBD1 (7 bases). The V end lost 9 bases, the J end lost 4 bases, and 26 bases lay between the germline ends. The CDR3 is 17 amino acids. Germline V gene lookup returns CDR1 MDHEN and CDR2 SYDVKM. Full variable domain (remainder filled in from reference TRBV28 and TRBJ2-3): DVKVTQSSRYLVKRTGEKVFLECVQDMDHENMFWYRQDPGLGLRLIYFSYDVKMKEKGDIPEGYSVSREKKERFSLILESASTNQTSMYLCASSQGRKGSKADTQYFGPGTRLTVL.

The rearrangement uses TRBV19 and TRBJ1-5; TRBD1 might be the D (5 bases). Looked up from germline, CDR1 is LNHDA and CDR2 is SQIVND (reference sequence). CDR3 length: 16 amino acids. V was cut by 5 bases and J by 0 bases, with 14 bases left in between. CDR3 DNA sequence: TGTGCCAGTAGTGGGGCGGAATCCTATAGCAATCAGCCCCAGCATTTT. Translated, it gives CASSGAESYSNQPQHF. The whole variable domain, filled in from reference TRBV19 and TRBJ1-5, reads DGGITQSPKYLFRKEGQNVTLSCEQNLNHDAMYWYRQDPGQGLRLIYYSQIVNDFQKGDIAEGYSVSREKKESFPLTVTSAQKNPTAFYLCASSGAESYSNQPQHFGDGTRLSIL.